The entry below describes one TCR beta chain. The PCR ran on 60 Vbeta and 13 Jbeta primers. Produced via immunoSEQ multiplex PCR; TCRdb's table is partial and in-frame only. The sample includes over 95,000 clones, under 85% of them seen just once. This CDR3 contains 12 residues. Germline V gene data show CDR1 as SGHDT and CDR2 as YYEEEE. V was trimmed by 5 bases and J by 7 bases, leaving 13 bases between them. The data were taken from a study of cytomegalovirus exposure and HLA in healthy donors. V is TRBV5-6 and J is TRBJ2-7, with a weak D call TRBD1 (6 bases). The origin of this receptor is a man aged 40-55 years in good health and CMV-seropositive. The material sequenced was PBMCs. The DNA of the CDR3 is TGTGCCAGCAGGGAACAGGGTTGGGAGCAGTACTTC. It yields the protein CASREQGWEQYF. Variable domain in full (rest from reference TRBV5-6 and TRBJ2-7): DAGVTQSPTHLIKTRGQQVTLRCSPKSGHDTVSWYQQALGQGPQFIFQYYEEEERQRGNFPDRFSGHQFPNYSSELNVNALLLGDSALYLCASREQGWEQYFGPGTRLTVT.